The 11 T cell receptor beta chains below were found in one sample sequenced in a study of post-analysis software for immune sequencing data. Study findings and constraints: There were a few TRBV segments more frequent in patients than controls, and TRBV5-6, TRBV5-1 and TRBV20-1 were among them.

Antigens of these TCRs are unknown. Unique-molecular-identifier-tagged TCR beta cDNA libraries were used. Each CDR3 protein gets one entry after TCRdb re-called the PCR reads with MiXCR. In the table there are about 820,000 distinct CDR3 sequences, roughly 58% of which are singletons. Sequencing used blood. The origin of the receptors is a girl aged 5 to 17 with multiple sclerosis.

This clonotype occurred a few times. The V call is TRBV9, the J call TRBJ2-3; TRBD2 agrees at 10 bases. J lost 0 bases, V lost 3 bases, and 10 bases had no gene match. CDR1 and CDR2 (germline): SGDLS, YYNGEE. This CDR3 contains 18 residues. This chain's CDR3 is CASSAIPGLAASTDTQYF. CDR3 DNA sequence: TGTGCCAGCAGCGCGATCCCAGGACTAGCGGCTAGCACAGATACGCAGTATTTT. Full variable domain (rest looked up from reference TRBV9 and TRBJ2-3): DSGVTQTPKHLITATGQRVTLRCSPRSGDLSVYWYQQSLDQGLQFLIQYYNGEERAKGNILERFSAQQFPDLHSELNLSSLELGDSALYFCASSAIPGLAASTDTQYFGPGTRLTVL.

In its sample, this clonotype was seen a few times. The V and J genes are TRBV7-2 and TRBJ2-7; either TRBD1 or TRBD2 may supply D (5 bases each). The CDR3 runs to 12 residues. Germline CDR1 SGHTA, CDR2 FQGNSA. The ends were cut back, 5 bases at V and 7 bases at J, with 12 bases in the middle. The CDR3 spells CASSLRDLEQYF. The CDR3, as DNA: TGTGCCAGCAGCCTCCGGGACCTGGAGCAGTACTTC.

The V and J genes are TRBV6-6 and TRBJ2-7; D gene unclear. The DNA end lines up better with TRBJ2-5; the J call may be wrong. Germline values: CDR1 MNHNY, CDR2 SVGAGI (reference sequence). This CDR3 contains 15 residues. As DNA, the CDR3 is TGTGCCAGCAGCCCGCCTGAAGGGCGGATAGAGACCCAGTACTTC. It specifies CASSPPEGRIETQYF.

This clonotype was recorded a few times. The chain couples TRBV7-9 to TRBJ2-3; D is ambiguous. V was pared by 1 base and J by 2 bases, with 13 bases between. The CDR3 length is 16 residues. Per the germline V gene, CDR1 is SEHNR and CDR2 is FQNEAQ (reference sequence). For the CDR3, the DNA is TGTGCCAGCAGCTTAGGGTCCAGAATGAACACAGATACGCAGTATTTT. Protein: CASSLGSRMNTDTQYF.

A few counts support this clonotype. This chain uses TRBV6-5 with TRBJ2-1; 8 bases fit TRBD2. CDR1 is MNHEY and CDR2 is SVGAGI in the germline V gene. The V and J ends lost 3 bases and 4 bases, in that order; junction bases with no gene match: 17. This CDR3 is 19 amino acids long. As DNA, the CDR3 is TGTGCCAGCAGTTATTACATCGTAGCGCGCGGGAGGTTTTACAATGAGCAGTTCTTC. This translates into CASSYYIVARGRFYNEQFF.

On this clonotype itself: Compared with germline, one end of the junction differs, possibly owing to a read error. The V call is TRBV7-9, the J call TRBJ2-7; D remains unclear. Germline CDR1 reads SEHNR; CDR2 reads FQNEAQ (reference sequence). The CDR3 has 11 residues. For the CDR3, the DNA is TGTGCCGGCAGCGAACTGCGCGAGCAGTACTTC. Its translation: CAGSELREQYF.

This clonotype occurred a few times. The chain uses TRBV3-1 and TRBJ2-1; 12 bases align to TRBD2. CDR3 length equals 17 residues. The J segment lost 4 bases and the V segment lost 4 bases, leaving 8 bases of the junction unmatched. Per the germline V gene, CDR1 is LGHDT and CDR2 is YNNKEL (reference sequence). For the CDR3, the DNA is TGTGCCAGCAGCCCTAGCGGGGGGGCCGGGTGGTACAATGAGCAGTTCTTC. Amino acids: CASSPSGGAGWYNEQFF.

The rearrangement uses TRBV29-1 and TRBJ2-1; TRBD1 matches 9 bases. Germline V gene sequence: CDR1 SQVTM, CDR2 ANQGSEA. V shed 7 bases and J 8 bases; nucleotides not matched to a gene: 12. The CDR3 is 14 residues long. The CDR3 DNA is TGCAGCGCTACAGGGGGCACGAGGTCCGATGAGCAGTTCTTC. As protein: CSATGGTRSDEQFF.

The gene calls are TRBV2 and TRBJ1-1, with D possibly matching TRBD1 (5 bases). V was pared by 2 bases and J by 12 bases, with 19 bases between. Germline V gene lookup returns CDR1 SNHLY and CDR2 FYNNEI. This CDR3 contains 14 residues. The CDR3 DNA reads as TGTGCCAGCAGTGAAAGGGACCGGAGAGATCCACCTTTCTTT. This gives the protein CASSERDRRDPPFF.

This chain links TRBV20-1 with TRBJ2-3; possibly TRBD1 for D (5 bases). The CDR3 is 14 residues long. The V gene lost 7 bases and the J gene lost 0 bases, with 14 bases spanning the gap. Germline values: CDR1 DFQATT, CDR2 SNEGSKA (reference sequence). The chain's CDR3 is CSVPDIRSTDTQYF. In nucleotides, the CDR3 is TGCAGTGTTCCGGACATTCGTAGCACAGATACGCAGTATTTT.

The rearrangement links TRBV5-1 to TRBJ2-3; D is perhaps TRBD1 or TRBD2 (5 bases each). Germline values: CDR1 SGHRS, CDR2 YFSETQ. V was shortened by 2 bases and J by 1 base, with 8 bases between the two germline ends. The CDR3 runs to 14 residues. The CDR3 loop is CASSFRDGTDTQYF. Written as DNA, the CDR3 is TGCGCCAGCAGCTTCCGGGACGGCACAGATACGCAGTATTTT.